One TCR beta chain is described in this entry. This sample is part of a study of blood T cell repertoires in COVID-19. Study-level information: Samples taken during acute and convalescent COVID-19 were collected in the United States, Italy and Spain. In each case, the material was cDNA or gDNA derived from T cells, B-cell-depleted T cells, or PBMCs.

The authors' processing: Cell counts per sample came from amplifying reference gene primers. Sequenced by immunoSEQ multiplex PCR; TCRdb stores in-frame clones only, minus some. Clone size and the V and J calls come from that table; the DNA yielded D and trimming. Among 75,000 to 90,000 clones, around 80% were seen once, and the ten largest hold about a third. The germline CDR1 and CDR2 sequences are SGHKS and YYEKEE (reference sequence). The CDR3 length is 16 residues. Trimming removed 4 bases from V and 2 bases from J; junction bases left unmatched: 10. Patients at the Seattle site were enrolled during active infection and followed longitudinally.

The TCR was taken from a man in his sixties with COVID-19, enrolled during active disease. The chain carries TRBV5-5 and TRBJ2-5, with 8 nucleotides matching TRBD1. Sequencing used peripheral blood. DNA of the CDR3: TGTGCCAGCAGCCCAGGGACAGGTGGTAGGCAAGAGACCCAGTACTTC. It encodes CASSPGTGGRQETQYF.